A selection of T cell receptor beta chains follows, all from one sample in a study of T cells after yellow fever vaccination. MiXCR, applied by TCRdb to the 5' RACE reads, yields one record per CDR3 protein. Among approximately 110,000 distinct CDR3 sequences, roughly 8.4% were seen once, and the ten largest hold about 25%. This specimen was CD8+ T cells sorted from PBMCs, taken 45 days after the yellow fever booster vaccination. The receptor set was obtained from a man aged 30 to 45 who received the YFV17D yellow fever vaccine. CDR3s include the opening cysteine and the closing phenylalanine or tryptophan. A D gene is named only where the DNA matches it firmly. The size field is filled for only some rows; it gives once, few, many or a size class.

D	length	V	J	size	DNA	CDR3
-	15	TRBV11-2	TRBJ2-1	-	TGTGCCAGCAGCTTAGGTCGGGACAAGTACAATGAGCAGTTCTTC	CASSLGRDKYNEQFF
-	15	TRBV5-3	TRBJ1-1	few	TGTGCCAGAAGCTTTAGTTACAGGGAGGACACTGAAGCTTTCTTT	CARSFSYREDTEAFF
-	17	TRBV7-9	TRBJ1-3	-	TGTGCCAGCAGCTTAGACCGAACAGGGTTCTCTGGAAACACCATATATTTT	CASSLDRTGFSGNTIYF
-	15	TRBV29-1	TRBJ2-1	many	TGCAGCGTTGAAAGGAGGTGGGTGGAGGACAATGAGCAGTTCTTC	CSVERRWVEDNEQFF
-	14	TRBV7-2	TRBJ2-7	many	TGTGCCAGCAGCTTAGGTAACAGGGAGTACGAGCAGTACTTC	CASSLGNREYEQYF
-	16	TRBV21-1	TRBJ2-7	many	TGTGCCAGCAGCAAAAGACTAGCGGGAGGGCCTGACGAGCAGTACTTC	CASSKRLAGGPDEQYF
TRBD2	15	TRBV11-2	TRBJ2-3	many	TGTGCCAGCACCACTCCTCCCAGCGGGATAGATACGCAGTATTTT	CASTTPPSGIDTQYF
-	18	TRBV6-5	TRBJ1-6	few	TGTGCCAGCACCGATTGGGGCCAGGAATACTCCTATAATTCACCCCTCCACTTT	CASTDWGQEYSYNSPLHF
-	14	TRBV7-2	TRBJ2-7	many	TGTGCCAGCAGCTTAGGACAGGATTTCTACGAGCAGTACTTC	CASSLGQDFYEQYF
-	16	TRBV7-2	TRBJ2-1	few	TGTGCCAGCAGCTTACCACCCTGGAGGGCCTACATTGAGCAGTTCTTC	CASSLPPWRAYIEQFF
TRBD2	16	TRBV27	TRBJ2-5	many	TGTGCCAGCAGCGACGGACTAGCGGGGCTCCAAGAGACCCAGTACTTC	CASSDGLAGLQETQYF
-	16	TRBV7-9	TRBJ2-5	many	TGTGCCAGCACCCGCGTGGGGTTGTCCAGCCAAGAGACCCAGTACTTC	CASTRVGLSSQETQYF
TRBD1	12	TRBV20-1	TRBJ2-5	few	TGCAGCTCCCGGGACAGGGAAGAGACCCAGTACTTC	CSSRDREETQYF
TRBD1	14	TRBV5-6	TRBJ1-4	many	TGTGCCAGCAGCTTAGGGACAGGGATGAAAAGTCTGTTTTTT	CASSLGTGMKSLFF
-	15	TRBV4-3	TRBJ2-7	many	TGCGCCAGCAGCCCGGGACCCCCGAAGAGCTACGAGCAGTACTTC	CASSPGPPKSYEQYF
-	13	TRBV3-1	TRBJ2-2	few	TGTGCCAGCAGCCAGGTCGGCACCGGGGAGCTGTTTTTT	CASSQVGTGELFF
-	16	TRBV19	TRBJ2-2	few	TGTGCCAGTAGTATAGAGGGCAGGTGGAGCACCGGGGAGCTGTTTTTT	CASSIEGRWSTGELFF
TRBD2	18	TRBV15	TRBJ2-2	-	TGTGCCACCAGCGGGTCACTAGCGGGGGACGCGAACACCGGGGAGCTGTTTTTT	CATSGSLAGDANTGELFF
TRBD2	16	TRBV5-5	TRBJ2-7	many	TGTGCCAGCAGGCCTTCTACCGGGACTAGCAGCTACGAGCAGTACTTC	CASRPSTGTSSYEQYF
-	14	TRBV20-1	TRBJ2-7	many	TGCAGTGCTGAACCGGGACTTTCATCCTACGAGCAGTACTTC	CSAEPGLSSYEQYF
-	13	TRBV4-3	TRBJ2-3	many	TGCGCCAGCAGCCAAGATCTATATGATACGCAGTATTTT	CASSQDLYDTQYF
TRBD1	17	TRBV7-8	TRBJ2-1	few	TGTGCCAGCAGCTTAGATCGTGAGGGGGCAACCTACAATGAGCAGTTCTTC	CASSLDREGATYNEQFF
-	13	TRBV18	TRBJ2-3	few	TGTGCCAGCTCACCAGAGGGCACAGATACGCAGTATTTT	CASSPEGTDTQYF
-	14	TRBV30	TRBJ2-1	-	TGTGCCTGGAGTGTATCCGGGGGATACAATGAGCAGTTCTTC	CAWSVSGGYNEQFF
TRBD2	14	TRBV4-3	TRBJ2-7	many	TGCGCCCAACGGCGGGAGTTGACCGCCTACGAGCAGTACTTC	CAQRRELTAYEQYF
TRBD1	15	TRBV29-1	TRBJ1-3	many	TGCAGCGTTGAGACAGGACAGGACTCTGGAAACACCATATATTTT	CSVETGQDSGNTIYF
-	15	TRBV16	TRBJ2-1	-	TGTGCCAGCAGCCCCACTAACCCGCCCTACAATGAGCAGTTCTTC	CASSPTNPPYNEQFF
-	14	TRBV7-2	TRBJ2-3	many	TGTGCCAGCAGCTTAGTTTTTAGGACAGATACGCAGTATTTT	CASSLVFRTDTQYF
-	13	TRBV7-9	TRBJ2-1	few	TGTGCCAGCAGCCCGGGCCCCAATAATGAGCAGTTCTTC	CASSPGPNNEQFF
-	17	TRBV11-3	TRBJ2-1	-	TGTGCCAGCAGCCGCAGGGGCGCGGGAGAATCCTACAATGAGCAGTTCTTC	CASSRRGAGESYNEQFF
-	16	TRBV6-5	TRBJ2-2	many	TGTGCCAGCAGTTACGAGACTCTCCCGGGTACCGGGGAGCTGTTTTTT	CASSYETLPGTGELFF
TRBD2	14	TRBV20-1	TRBJ2-1	many	TGCAGTGCTACCTCGGGACTAGCGGAGAATGAGCAGTTCTTC	CSATSGLAENEQFF
-	12	TRBV28	TRBJ2-1	few	TGTGCCAGCAGGGACCCTCAGCATGAGCAGTTCTTC	CASRDPQHEQFF
-	13	TRBV6-5	TRBJ2-7	many	TGTGCCAGCAGTTACGAGAGCTCCTACGAGCAGTACTTC	CASSYESSYEQYF
-	14	TRBV13	TRBJ2-7	-	TGTGCCAGCAGTGACCTGGAGGGTGGCTACGAGCAGTACTTC	CASSDLEGGYEQYF
-	12	TRBV28	TRBJ2-1	few	TGTGCCAGCAGTTGGGCCGGGATTGAGCAGTTCTTC	CASSWAGIEQFF
-	15	TRBV20-1	TRBJ2-2	many	TGCAGTGCTAGGGACCTAGAAGAGCTGACCGGGGAGCTGTTTTTT	CSARDLEELTGELFF
TRBD2	16	TRBV28	TRBJ2-5	-	TGTGCCAGCAGTTTTGAGGTAGCGGGACTCCAAGAGACCCAGTACTTC	CASSFEVAGLQETQYF
-	16	TRBV7-2	TRBJ1-5	-	TGTGCCAGCAGCTTAGGGTCAGCCGGGAGCAATCAGCCCCAGCATTTT	CASSLGSAGSNQPQHF
-	14	TRBV7-9	TRBJ1-1	many	TGTGCCAGCAGCTTAGGGGGGGGATTCACTGAAGCTTTCTTT	CASSLGGGFTEAFF
-	18	TRBV7-6	TRBJ2-3	many	TGTGCCAGCAGCTTTGGGACGCAGGGTGAATTTGGCACAGATACGCAGTATTTT	CASSFGTQGEFGTDTQYF
-	12	TRBV6-6	TRBJ2-2	many	TGTGCCACCCAGGTTGGGAACGGGGAGCTGTTTTTT	CATQVGNGELFF
TRBD1	13	TRBV11-3	TRBJ2-2	-	TGTGCCAGCTTGGACAGGGACACCGGGGAGCTGTTTTTT	CASLDRDTGELFF
TRBD2	15	TRBV29-1	TRBJ2-7	many	TGCAGCGTTGAAGATCGAGGGACTAGCGGTTACGAGCAGTACTTC	CSVEDRGTSGYEQYF
TRBD2	17	TRBV6-5	TRBJ2-2	many	TGTGCCAGCAGTTATCCCGCTAGCGGGCCAAACACCGGGGAGCTGTTTTTT	CASSYPASGPNTGELFF
-	13	TRBV6-5	TRBJ1-2	few	TGTGCCAGCAGCTCCCTTTCTAACTATGGCTACACCTTC	CASSSLSNYGYTF
-	14	TRBV4-3	TRBJ1-1	many	TGCGCCAGCAGCGACACCGGGATGAACACTGAAGCTTTCTTT	CASSDTGMNTEAFF
-	14	TRBV6-2/TRBV6-3	TRBJ2-3	many	TGTGCCAGCAGTCGCACGCGAGGAGCTGATACGCAGTATTTT	CASSRTRGADTQYF
-	13	TRBV7-9	TRBJ2-3	few	TGTGCCAGCAGAACCAAGGGCACAGATACGCAGTATTTT	CASRTKGTDTQYF
-	12	TRBV24-1	TRBJ1-1	many	TGTGCCACCAGTGATTTCGCGGGGGAAGCTTTCTTT	CATSDFAGEAFF